This T cell receptor beta chain is drawn from a study of cytomegalovirus exposure and HLA in healthy donors. Study conclusions and caveats: V- and J-gene trimming of TCR beta was linked (in a later analysis) to a missense DCLRE1C variant. What a later analysis showed was that several of the most significant clusters appeared linked to common viral pathogens.

Primers for the PCR totalled 60 Vbeta and 13 Jbeta. The repertoire was sequenced with immunoSEQ multiplex PCR; TCRdb's copy has only in-frame clones and lacks some. The sample yields 150,000 or so clones, around 74% seen once. The J segment lost 11 bases and the V segment lost 3 bases, leaving 11 bases of the junction unmatched. Looked up from germline, CDR1 is LGHNA and CDR2 is YSLEER. This CDR3 comprises 14 residues. A word on this clone: Antigen: not known.

This rearrangement joins TRBV4-3 to TRBJ1-1, with TRBD1 identical over 8 bases. The sample consisted of PBMCs. This clonotype originated in a man in his late teens or twenties in good health and CMV-seronegative. CDR3 in DNA: TGCGCCAGCAGCCACCGGTTAACAGGGGGTGAGGCTTTCTTT. It is translated as CASSHRLTGGEAFF.